Each of the 11 T cell receptor beta chains below was sequenced from the same sample in a study of monozygotic twins with inflammatory bowel disease. Each CDR3 protein gets one entry in TCRdb, which reprocessed the 5' RACE reads and gives no DNA. The sample totals around 140,000 distinct CDR3 sequences. The sample comprised blood. These receptors were obtained from a human donor with ulcerative colitis or Crohn's disease, or a healthy co-twin of an affected twin (not recorded which).

The rearrangement uses TRBV27 and TRBJ1-6. This CDR3 is 15 amino acids long. Per the germline V gene, CDR1 is MNHEY and CDR2 is SMNVEV (reference sequence). This CDR3 is CASSEGRHLYSPLHF.

This chain links TRBV20-1 with TRBJ2-3; the D call of TRBD1 rests on TCRdb alone, since no DNA is present to check it. CDR1 is DFQATT and CDR2 is SNEGSKA in the germline V gene (reference sequence). This CDR3 has 15 residues. CDR3 protein: CSARSGADSYLTQYF.

The J gene is TRBJ1-4, the V gene TRBV6-5. CDR1 is MNHEY and CDR2 is SVGAGI in the germline V gene. CDR3 size: 17 residues. The CDR3 here is CTSSYSMRGVGREKLFF.

The V and J genes are TRBV29-1 and TRBJ1-4; the D gene TCRdb calls, TRBD1, cannot be checked with no DNA. Germline-derived CDR1 and CDR2 are SQVTM and ANQGSEA. The CDR3 length is 13 residues. CDR3 protein: CSVTDRVEEKLFF.

The V gene is TRBV29-1, the J gene TRBJ2-3; TCRdb's assignment of TRBD2 cannot be checked, as there is no DNA. CDR3 length: 19 amino acids. Germline assignment: CDR1 SQVTM and CDR2 ANQGSEA. The CDR3 is CSVTTGLAGGPSLTDTQYF.

The chain is built from TRBV29-1 and TRBJ2-7; TCRdb selects TRBD2, and the lack of DNA leaves this call unchecked. The CDR3 is made up of 14 amino acids. CDR1 is SQVTM and CDR2 is ANQGSEA in the germline V gene. CDR3 protein: CSVSSREGLYEQYF.

V is TRBV27 and J is TRBJ1-6; TCRdb selects TRBD1, and the lack of DNA leaves this call unchecked. The CDR3 extends over 15 amino acids. CDR1 and CDR2 from the germline V gene are MNHEY and SMNVEV (reference sequence). CDR3 protein: CASSSVGTGQSPLHF.

V is TRBV5-6 and J is TRBJ2-7; checking the TCRdb D call of TRBD1 is not possible without DNA. Germline loops: CDR1 SGHDT, CDR2 YYEEEE. This CDR3 comprises 15 residues. CDR3 sequence reads: CASSGGDSFSYEQYF.

J is TRBJ2-7 and V is TRBV20-1; the D call from TCRdb, TRBD2, cannot be confirmed without DNA. This CDR3 contains 13 residues. Germline CDR1 is DFQATT and CDR2 is SNEGSKA (reference sequence). The CDR3 is CSASSGSTYEQYF.

The chain carries TRBV7-2 and TRBJ1-3. CDR3 length equals 14 residues. Looked up from germline, CDR1 is SGHTA and CDR2 is FQGNSA. The CDR3 sequence is CASSLVVRGNTIYF.

This chain connects TRBV4-1 to TRBJ2-5; TCRdb lists TRBD2, though no DNA is available to test this call. The CDR3 runs to 16 residues. Germline lookup yields CDR1 MGHRA and CDR2 YSYEKL. The CDR3 protein is CASSLQTSGVGETQYF.